A single sample gave rise to the 13 T cell receptor beta chains below, sequenced in a study of blood T cells in healthy people across ages (dated by TCRdb to about 2015). Library preparation used 5' RACE. TCRdb names Illumina HiSeq 2500 as the instrument used. A second PCR of about 7 to 12 cycles was performed with a sample-barcoded 5' primer and a J-beta primer mix. TCRdb reanalyzed the raw reads on its own, using fastp at Q25 for trimming and MiXCR for clone calling, and kept in-frame beta chains. Rows with one shared CDR3 protein collapse into an entry with the most common genes and DNA. In this sample the table shows approximately 810,000 distinct CDR3 sequences, about 30% of which occur a single time. The ten largest clonotypes hold 15% to 20% of the sample. The sequencing input was blood. The receptors were gathered from a woman older than 75 in good health.

This clonotype has a handful of counts. Given a much more abundant clone one base away, this may be a read error. This chain links TRBV6-2 or TRBV6-3 with TRBJ2-7; D may match TRBD1 or TRBD2 (6 bases each). The ends were cut back, 2 bases at V and 6 bases at J, with 20 bases in the middle. This CDR3 has 16 amino acids. In germline, CDR1 is MNHEY, CDR2 SVGEGT. The CDR3 DNA is TGTGCCAGCAGTTACCTTCTACGGGGGCGAACCTGCGAGCAGTACTTC. This codes for CASSYLLRGRTCEQYF.

There are a few counts of this clonotype. V is TRBV12-3 or TRBV12-4 and J is TRBJ1-2; D ambiguous. The V end lost 2 bases, the J end lost 4 bases, and 8 bases lay between the germline ends. There are 13 residues in the CDR3. CDR3 protein: CASSLYMGYGYTF. In DNA, the CDR3 is TGTGCCAGCAGTTTATACATGGGCTATGGCTACACCTTC.

This clonotype was seen a handful of times. This sequence joins TRBV3-1 and TRBJ2-2; D remains ambiguous. This CDR3 has 17 residues. Trimming pared 1 base from V and 5 bases from J, leaving 17 bases between. Germline CDR1 reads LGHDT; CDR2 reads YNNKEL (reference sequence). CDR3 sequence (DNA): TGTGCCAGCAGCCAAGCCGGAACCTGGGCTGGGACCGGGGAGCTGTTTTTT. This codes for CASSQAGTWAGTGELFF.

As for this clonotype: With a much larger clone just one base away, this may be a read error. CDR3 nucleotide sequence: TGTGCCAGCAGGTCAGGCCCAGGCGATACGCAGTATTTT. Encoded protein: CASRSGPGDTQYF. The chain has TRBV11-3 and TRBJ2-3, with D unresolved. The CDR3 consists of 13 residues. The germline V gene has CDR1 SGHNT and CDR2 YENEEA. V was shortened by 6 bases and J by 6 bases, with 13 bases between the two germline ends.

This clonotype was detected a few times. V and J are TRBV5-4 and TRBJ2-7; 9 bases align to TRBD1. Germline assignment: CDR1 SGHNT and CDR2 YYREEE (reference sequence). Trimming cost V 4 bases and J 0 bases; bases outside gene matches: 8. The length of the CDR3 is 16 residues. The CDR3 here is CASSRRTGESSYEQYF. CDR3 nucleotide sequence: TGTGCCAGCAGCCGGCGGACAGGGGAAAGCTCCTACGAGCAGTACTTC.

This clonotype has just a few counts. The chain links TRBV6-1 to TRBJ1-5; TRBD1 matches 7 bases. V lost 6 bases and J lost 11; bases outside the gene matches: 13. From germline, CDR1 is MNHNS and CDR2 SASEGT. The CDR3 totals 14 residues. The CDR3 nucleotides are TGTGCCAGCAGCGAAACAGGGGCCACGCTTTCCCAGCATTTT. It is translated as CASSETGATLSQHF.

This clonotype was seen ten or more times. Here the CDR3 DNA reads TGTGCCAGCAGCCTATCCGGGACAGGGGGAAGAGAGACCCAGTACTTC. Translation gives CASSLSGTGGRETQYF. The chain has TRBV9 and TRBJ2-5; 11 bases are a match to TRBD1. With 4 bases clipped from V and 4 bases from J, the junction kept 9 bases outside the gene matches. Germline CDR1 SGDLS, CDR2 YYNGEE. The CDR3 spans 16 residues.

As concerns this clonotype: A much larger clone is a single base away; this may be a read error. V usage is TRBV7-2 and J usage is TRBJ2-1; 15 bases are shared with TRBD2. V lost 4 bases to trimming and J lost 10 bases; unmatched junction nucleotides: 11. Per the germline V gene, CDR1 is SGHTA and CDR2 is FQGNSA. The CDR3 runs 17 residues. In DNA form, the CDR3 reads TGTGCCAGCAGCTCTGGACTAGCGGGGGGGTCCTGCTCGGAGCAGTTCTTC. Residues: CASSSGLAGGSCSEQFF.

J is TRBJ1-4 and V is TRBV12-3 or TRBV12-4; a possible D gene is TRBD1 (6 bases). This CDR3 has 12 amino acids. Trimming stripped 3 bases from V and 10 bases from J, with 9 bases between. The CDR3 DNA reads TGTGCCAGCAGTTTGGGGGCCCTAAAACTGTTTTTT. Its translation is CASSLGALKLFF.

In its sample, this clonotype was seen a few times. This rearrangement joins TRBV7-2 to TRBJ1-1; D unclear. Trimming took off 10 bases at V and 0 bases at J, with 12 bases between the two ends. The germline V gene encodes CDR1 SGHTA and CDR2 FQGNSA. This CDR3 contains 13 residues. The CDR3 DNA is TGTGCCACTCGGACCATTATGAACACTGAAGCTTTCTTT. Amino acids: CATRTIMNTEAFF.

This clonotype has a count of ten or more. The chain combines TRBV29-1 with TRBJ2-2, with 10 bases identical to TRBD2. Germline V lookup: CDR1 SQVTM, CDR2 ANQGSEA. The CDR3 extends over 16 amino acids. The trim removed 7 bases at V and 5 bases at J, leaving 13 bases unmatched. CDR3 sequence (DNA): TGCAGCGCCCGTGGAGCGGGGGGGGCAAGAACCGGGGAGCTGTTTTTT. Protein: CSARGAGGARTGELFF.

The genes are TRBV29-1 and TRBJ2-7, with D perhaps matching TRBD2 (5 bases). Germline V gene sequence: CDR1 SQVTM, CDR2 ANQGSEA. The CDR3 runs 15 residues. V shed 6 bases and J shed 4 bases, with 22 bases lying between them. CDR3 sequence (DNA): TGCAGCGTCGCCACGTCTGAGCGGAGGCTGTACGAGCAGTACTTC. This gives the protein CSVATSERRLYEQYF.

This clonotype has ten or more counts. V and J are TRBV15 and TRBJ2-3; D not certain. The length of the CDR3 is 16 residues. The germline V gene encodes CDR1 LNHNV and CDR2 YYDKDF (reference sequence). V lost 1 base, J lost 0 bases, and 11 bases lay in between. The CDR3 loop is CATSRVRAPSTDTQYF. The CDR3 region has the DNA TGTGCCACCAGCAGAGTTAGGGCCCCTAGCACAGATACGCAGTATTTT.